Listed below are T cell receptor beta chains from one sample, sequenced in a study of blood T cell repertoires in COVID-19. Some clones are missing from TCRdb's copy, which holds only in-frame ones; the method was immunoSEQ multiplex PCR. Of under 250,000 clones listed, around 81% were seen once; the top ten hold around 5.8%. The source material was peripheral blood. The source is a woman between 65 and 79 years old with acute or convalescent COVID-19. Each CDR3 is given with its conserved first and last residue. A D gene is named only where the DNA matches it firmly. Part of the rows lack a size; the others show once, few, many or a class for expanded clones.

clone size	D gene	V gene	J gene	CDR3 protein	CDR3 DNA
.	TRBD1	TRBV5-1	TRBJ1-5	CASSLEGADQPQHF	TGCGCCAGCAGCTTGGAGGGGGCGGATCAGCCCCAGCATTTT
.	.	TRBV7-9	TRBJ1-6	CASSLIRGSPLHF	TGTGCCAGCAGCCTAATTAGGGGTTCACCCCTCCACTTT
.	TRBD1	TRBV27	TRBJ2-3	CASSPVTGGTDTQYF	TGTGCCAGCAGTCCGGTGACAGGGGGCACAGATACGCAGTATTTT
.	TRBD1	TRBV19	TRBJ1-5	CASSIEGQGGQPQHF	TGTGCCAGTAGTATAGAAGGACAGGGAGGTCAGCCCCAGCATTTT
.	.	TRBV11-2	TRBJ2-5	CASRTQETQYF	TGTGCCAGCAGGACTCAAGAGACCCAGTACTTC
.	.	TRBV5-1	TRBJ2-2	CASSLVARANTGELFF	TGCGCCAGCAGCTTGGTTGCGCGGGCTAACACCGGGGAGCTGTTTTTT
.	TRBD1	TRBV5-4	TRBJ2-1	CASSLQGANYNEQFF	TGTGCCAGCAGCTTACAGGGGGCCAACTACAATGAGCAGTTCTTC
.	TRBD2	TRBV10-3	TRBJ2-5	CAISGVAGGPGETQYF	TGTGCCATCAGTGGAGTAGCGGGAGGGCCCGGGGAGACCCAGTACTTC
.	.	TRBV18	TRBJ1-1	CASSPMAAVREAFF	TGTGCCAGCTCACCAATGGCGGCGGTAAGGGAAGCTTTCTTT
.	TRBD1	TRBV24-1	TRBJ1-2	CATSDATGSGYTF	TGTGCCACCAGTGATGCGACAGGGTCTGGCTACACCTTC
.	.	TRBV29-1	TRBJ2-3	CSVAPKGGADTQYF	TGCAGCGTAGCACCAAAGGGGGGGGCAGATACGCAGTATTTT
.	TRBD1	TRBV5-1	TRBJ2-3	CASSSTGTGVTDTQYF	TGCGCCAGCAGCTCGACAGGGACAGGGGTCACAGATACGCAGTATTTT
.	.	TRBV24-1	TRBJ2-2	CATSVGSGGPRGTGELFF	TGTGCCACCAGTGTCGGTAGCGGAGGCCCTCGGGGCACCGGGGAGCTGTTTTTT
.	.	TRBV18	TRBJ2-2	CASSPLWANGELFF	TGTGCCAGCTCACCACTTTGGGCGAACGGGGAGCTGTTTTTT
once	.	TRBV7-8	TRBJ2-3	CASSYRTSDTQYF	TGTGCCAGCAGCTACAGGACCAGCGATACGCAGTATTTT
.	TRBD2	TRBV5-4	TRBJ2-2	CASSLASGAGLTGELFF	TGTGCCAGCAGCTTGGCCTCGGGAGCGGGACTTACCGGGGAGCTGTTTTTT
.	.	TRBV19	TRBJ1-1	CASISPGEYTEAFF	TGTGCCAGTATATCCCCGGGAGAGTACACTGAAGCTTTCTTT
.	TRBD1	TRBV3-1/TRBV3-2	TRBJ1-5	CASTTGVGQPQHF	TGTGCCAGCACCACAGGGGTAGGTCAGCCCCAGCATTTT
.	.	TRBV28	TRBJ2-2	CASRLMSGDTGELFF	TGTGCCAGCAGGCTTATGTCGGGGGACACCGGGGAGCTGTTTTTT
.	.	TRBV10-3	TRBJ1-2	CASRAGANYGYTF	TGTGCCTCGAGGGCAGGAGCTAACTATGGCTACACCTTC